This is a list of T cell receptor beta chains from one sample in a study of T cell repertoires in cytomegalovirus infection. TCRdb recomputed calls from the reads with MiXCR, one row per CDR3 protein. The sample lists around 740,000 distinct CDR3 sequences; about 40% were seen once. The sequencing input was PBMCs. Every receptor here comes from a human donor in good health (CMV status not recorded). Some clones in this sample may be carry-over from other donors' samples. CDR3s include the opening cysteine and the closing phenylalanine or tryptophan. D genes are given only for firm matches. The size field is filled for only some rows; it gives once, few, many or a size class.

clone_size	v_call	j_call	d_call	cdr3_aa	cdr3_nt
NA	TRBV6-1	TRBJ1-1	NA	CASSEAGGGRRGRSNTEAFF	TGTGCCAGCAGTGAAGCTGGGGGGGGCCGGCGAGGAAGGTCCAACACTGAAGCTTTCTTT
NA	TRBV7-9	TRBJ1-1	NA	CASSLGEGTNTEAFF	TGTGCCAGCAGCTTAGGTGAGGGGACGAACACTGAAGCTTTCTTT
NA	TRBV10-2	TRBJ2-7	TRBD2	CASRDGTTLYAQYF	TGCGCCAGCAGGGACGGGACTACTCTCTACGCGCAGTACTTC
few	TRBV2	TRBJ2-7	NA	CASQGYEQYF	TGTGCCAGCCAAGGGTACGAGCAGTACTTC
NA	TRBV28	TRBJ2-1	TRBD2	CASSPPGVAGSGNEQFF	TGTGCCAGCAGTCCCCCCGGGGTAGCGGGAAGTGGCAATGAGCAGTTCTTC
few	TRBV10-3	TRBJ1-3	NA	CAIGRDRSGNTIYF	TGTGCCATCGGAAGGGACCGATCTGGAAACACCATATATTTT
few	TRBV6-6	TRBJ2-5	NA	CASSYSLVEKETQYF	TGTGCCAGCAGTTACTCACTGGTGGAAAAAGAGACCCAGTACTTC
few	TRBV19	TRBJ2-7	NA	CASRRTGVSYEQYF	TGTGCCAGTAGGCGGACGGGGGTCTCCTACGAGCAGTACTTC
NA	TRBV4-1	TRBJ2-1	TRBD2	CASSQSLGAGALDEQFF	TGCGCCAGCAGCCAATCGTTAGGAGCGGGGGCCTTAGATGAGCAGTTCTTC
NA	TRBV12-3/TRBV12-4	TRBJ1-5	TRBD1	CASSPQGGGYPQHF	TGTGCCAGCAGTCCGCAGGGGGGGGGGTACCCCCAGCATTTT
NA	TRBV20-1	TRBJ2-5	TRBD1	CSAREPGQRKETQYF	TGCAGTGCTAGAGAGCCGGGACAGCGAAAAGAGACCCAGTACTTC
few	TRBV15	TRBJ1-5	NA	CATSREKSSNQPQHF	TGTGCCACCAGCAGAGAGAAAAGTAGCAATCAGCCCCAGCATTTT
few	TRBV27	TRBJ2-7	NA	CASSRDWLYEQYF	TGTGCCAGCAGTCGGGACTGGTTGTACGAGCAGTACTTC
NA	TRBV18	TRBJ2-2	NA	CASSPARTIHSNTGELFF	TGTGCCAGCTCACCAGCCCGGACAATTCATTCGAACACCGGGGAGCTGTTTTTT
few	TRBV6-5	TRBJ1-6	TRBD1	CASSYSMLQGYNSPLHF	TGTGCCAGCAGTTACTCGATGCTACAGGGGTATAATTCACCCCTCCACTTT
few	TRBV20-1	TRBJ1-3	NA	CSATTGIGNTIYF	TGCAGTGCTACCACAGGGATTGGAAACACCATATATTTT
few	TRBV7-9	TRBJ1-3	NA	CASSYLMGSGNTIYF	TGTGCCAGCAGCTACTTGATGGGCTCTGGAAACACCATATATTTT
NA	TRBV18	TRBJ2-3	NA	CASSPAPPGPFTDTQYF	TGTGCCAGCTCACCAGCCCCACCGGGCCCTTTCACAGATACGCAGTATTTT
NA	TRBV6-6	TRBJ2-7	NA	CASSSVLYYEQYF	TGTGCCAGCAGTTCCGTCCTCTACTACGAGCAGTACTTC
NA	TRBV2	TRBJ2-7	NA	CASRQDSYEQYF	TGTGCCAGCCGACAGGACAGCTACGAGCAGTACTTC
NA	TRBV2	TRBJ1-2	NA	CASRPAGGREYYGYTF	TGTGCCAGCAGACCCGCCGGAGGCAGGGAATACTATGGCTACACCTTC
many	TRBV25-1	TRBJ2-1	NA	CASSGGTPSYNEQFF	TGTGCCAGCAGTGGCGGGACTCCGAGCTACAATGAGCAGTTCTTC
few	TRBV20-1	TRBJ2-7	NA	CSAPGLAPYEQYF	TGCAGTGCCCCCGGGCTAGCGCCCTACGAGCAGTACTTC
NA	TRBV4-1	TRBJ1-6	NA	CASSQDPQGRTSPLHF	TGCGCCAGCAGCCAAGATCCGCAGGGTAGGACGTCACCCCTCCACTTT
NA	TRBV28	TRBJ1-2	TRBD1	CASSFSFTGAYGYTF	TGTGCCAGCAGTTTTTCGTTCACAGGGGCCTATGGCTACACCTTC
NA	TRBV10-3	TRBJ1-2	TRBD1	CAISEWGTGPKGYTF	TGTGCCATCAGTGAGTGGGGGACAGGGCCAAAAGGCTACACCTTC
few	TRBV5-1	TRBJ1-1	NA	CASSDGGTARNTEAFF	TGCGCCAGCAGCGATGGTGGTACAGCTAGAAACACTGAAGCTTTCTTT
NA	TRBV12-3/TRBV12-4	TRBJ1-2	NA	CASSYTGYGYTF	TGTGCCAGCAGTTATACAGGTTATGGCTACACCTTC